This T cell receptor beta chain was obtained from a study of T cells in Graves' hyperthyroidism and ophthalmopathy. General observations from the study: Among thyroid clonotypes expanded above 0.001, most also appeared in blood.

Amplification of TCR beta CDR3 regions was performed using RNA transcripts as template. The TCR CDR3 first-round RT-PCR relied on the HTBI primer set. In TCRdb, the multiplex PCR reads were re-called with MiXCR into one record per CDR3 protein. The sample holds around 350,000 distinct CDR3 sequences, about a fifth seen once. Note on this clonotype: What it binds is unknown.

Hyperthyroidism, newly diagnosed and lasting under 2 months, affected patients aged 18 to 65. Sequences were obtained from blood. This receptor was taken from a woman between 18 and 29 years old with Graves' hyperthyroidism.

The CDR3: CASSQGRGSPHEQYF. CDR3 nucleotide sequence: TGTGCCAGCAGCCAGGGGCGGGGGTCACCCCACGAGCAGTACTTC. The chain is built from TRBV3-1 and TRBJ2-7; 7 bases align to TRBD2. CDR3 length: 15 residues. From germline, CDR1 is LGHDT and CDR2 YNNKEL (reference sequence). Losses at the gene ends were 3 bases for V and 5 bases for J; bases not matched to a gene: 10.